This T cell receptor beta chain was recovered during a study of T cell repertoires in ileal Crohn's disease. At the level of the study: Median disease duration was approximately 8 years; roughly 40% smoked at surgery. Thiopurines (around twelve) or anti-TNF agents (roughly 17) were given postoperatively to about half.

V dropped 0 bases and J dropped 2; count of bases not matched to a gene: 1. Germline values: CDR1 GTSNPN, CDR2 SVGIG (reference sequence). The CDR3 is 15 residues long. Only in-frame clones appear in the TCRdb table, and some are missing; sequencing was by immunoSEQ multiplex PCR. The sample has just over 750 clones; roughly four fifths are singletons. Sequenced sample: ileal tissue. The TCR originated in an adult with Crohn's disease. V usage is TRBV30 and J usage is TRBJ2-5; 12 nucleotides agree with TRBD2. The CDR3 DNA follows: TGTGCCTGGAGTGTACTAGCGGGGGGACAAGAGACCCAGTACTTC. Translated: CAWSVLAGGQETQYF.